Below, 16 T cell receptor beta chains from the same sample are listed, as sequenced in a study of post-analysis software for immune sequencing data. Overall study findings and caveats: Comparison of patients with controls showed about 5 TRBV segments more frequent in patients, TRBV5-6, TRBV5-1 and TRBV20-1 among them.

Libraries were made from TCR beta cDNA, and they carried unique molecular identifiers. Using its own MiXCR run on the PCR reads, TCRdb lists one record per CDR3 protein. The data contain some 260,000 distinct CDR3 sequences, 35% to 45% of them singletons. Their cognate antigens are unknown. The specimen was blood. These receptors were obtained from a girl aged 5 to 17 with multiple sclerosis.

The V call is TRBV9, the J call TRBJ2-5; tentatively, D is TRBD1 or TRBD2 (6 bases each). The CDR3 spans 14 residues. With 0 bases removed from V and 1 base from J, the gap between germline ends came to 7 bases. Germline lookup yields CDR1 SGDLS and CDR2 YYNGEE. CDR3: CASSVEGGQETQYF. CDR3 sequence (DNA): TGTGCCAGCAGCGTAGAGGGGGGCCAAGAGACCCAGTACTTC.

The chain has TRBV7-9 and TRBJ2-3; 7 nucleotides match TRBD2. The CDR3 consists of 14 residues. The germline V gene has CDR1 SEHNR and CDR2 FQNEAQ (reference sequence). J gave up 4 bases and V 11 bases, and 12 bases lay outside the gene matches. Here the CDR3 reads CARVEGLTADTQYF. The CDR3 bases are TGTGCCCGGGTAGAGGGACTAACGGCAGATACGCAGTATTTT.

This clonotype was counted many times. The V call is TRBV29-1, the J call TRBJ2-1; 10 bases fit TRBD2. CDR1 is SQVTM and CDR2 is ANQGSEA in the germline V gene. The trim removed 7 bases at V and 6 bases at J, leaving 6 bases unmatched. CDR3 size: 13 residues. CDR3: CSGAGGPGNEQFF. The CDR3 DNA reads as TGCAGCGGAGCGGGAGGGCCGGGCAATGAGCAGTTCTTC.

This clonotype turned up a few times. A much larger clone is a single base away; this may be a read error. V and J are TRBV29-1 and TRBJ1-4; D unresolved. CDR1 SQVTM and CDR2 ANQGSEA come from the germline V gene. This CDR3 comprises 12 residues. CDR3 DNA: TGCAACGTTGGGCCAGGAAATGAAAAACTGTTTTTT. Encoded protein: CNVGPGNEKLFF.

This clonotype was observed at least ten times. CDR3 residues: CASSLRGGLGEQFF. The CDR3 bases are TGTGCCAGCAGCTTACGTGGGGGGCTGGGTGAGCAGTTCTTC. This chain links TRBV7-2 with TRBJ2-1; tentatively, D is TRBD1 or TRBD2 (6 bases each). The V end was cut by 2 bases, the J end by 9 bases, with 14 bases between. Germline V CDR1 and CDR2: SGHTA, FQGNSA. The CDR3 sequence is 14 residues long.

This CDR3 is CSAEVSYEQYF. Here the CDR3 DNA reads TGCAGTGCTGAGGTCTCCTACGAGCAGTACTTC. The V and J genes are TRBV20-1 and TRBJ2-7; D call uncertain. Germline V CDR1 and CDR2: DFQATT, SNEGSKA (reference sequence). The germline V and J ends were trimmed by 5 bases and 0 bases, with 5 bases remaining between them. This CDR3 region has 11 residues.

Many counts were recorded for this clonotype. This chain links TRBV20-1 with TRBJ2-3, with a possible D match to TRBD1 (5 bases). Germline CDR1 DFQATT, CDR2 SNEGSKA (reference sequence). This CDR3 has 18 amino acids. V was pared by 2 bases and J by 1 base, with 22 bases between. CDR3 residues: CSARRPTGSPRGTDTQYF. The CDR3 DNA is TGCAGTGCTAGACGTCCTACCGGGTCCCCCAGGGGCACAGATACGCAGTATTTT.

A note on this clonotype: One base away lies a much larger clone, so this may be a sequencing read error. This chain uses TRBV2 with TRBJ1-1, with a tentative D call TRBD1 (6 bases). The CDR3 has 13 amino acids. Trimming pared 11 bases from V and 1 base from J, leaving 14 bases between. Germline values: CDR1 SNHLY, CDR2 FYNNEI. The CDR3 loop is CAQKGGRNTEAFF. The CDR3 region has the DNA TGTGCCCAAAAGGGGGGCAGGAACACTGAAGCTTTCTTT.

This clonotype was seen a handful of times. The chain uses TRBV4-2 and TRBJ2-1; TRBD2 agrees at 8 bases. The CDR3 covers 18 residues. J was trimmed by 7 bases and V by 2 bases; bases with no gene match: 16. The germline V gene has CDR1 LGHNA and CDR2 YNFKEQ. CDR3 sequence reads: CASSQTVSGGHRWNEQFF. CDR3 DNA sequence: TGTGCCAGCAGCCAAACCGTGAGCGGGGGCCACCGGTGGAATGAGCAGTTCTTC.

Comments on this clonotype: This clone may be a read error of a much larger clone one base away. The V and J genes are TRBV29-1 and TRBJ1-2; 7 nucleotides agree with TRBD1. V was pared by 7 bases and J by 4 bases, with 9 bases of the junction left unmatched. The germline gives CDR1 SQVTM, CDR2 ANQGSEA. The CDR3 sequence is 13 residues long. The CDR3 sequence is CSAGQETSYGYTF. The CDR3 DNA is TGCAGCGCCGGACAGGAGACAAGCTATGGCTACACCTTC.

This clonotype has only a few counts. A much more abundant neighbour one base away suggests this may be a read error. The chain employs TRBV21-1 and TRBJ2-5; the table's D call, TRBD2, was not checked against the DNA. TRBV21-1 is marked as a pseudogene. The CDR3 runs 18 residues. The CDR3: CASSRCGTSGVRQETQYF. The DNA for the CDR3 is TGTGCCAGCAGCAGATGCGGGACTAGCGGAGTGCGGCAAGAGACCCAGTACTTC.

In this sample, this clonotype turned up many times. This chain links TRBV28 with TRBJ1-6; unclear D gene. Germline V gene lookup returns CDR1 MDHEN and CDR2 SYDVKM. CDR3 length equals 16 residues. The V and J ends lost 5 bases and 2 bases respectively, with 13 bases between them. The CDR3 DNA follows: TGTGCCAGCAGTCCCTCTGGTCACCCCTATAATTCACCCCTCCACTTT. Translating gives CASSPSGHPYNSPLHF. The variable domain in full, completed from reference TRBV28 and TRBJ1-6, reads DVKVTQSSRYLVKRTGEKVFLECVQDMDHENMFWYRQDPGLGLRLIYFSYDVKMKEKGDIPEGYSVSREKKERFSLILESASTNQTSMYLCASSPSGHPYNSPLHFGNGTRLTVT.

This clonotype turned up a few times. A single base separates this from a much larger clone, so it may be a read error. J is TRBJ2-4 and V is TRBV12-3 or TRBV12-4; D gene ambiguous. CDR3 size: 14 residues. CDR3 residues: CASSPGQFKNVQYF. The CDR3 DNA follows: TGTGCCAGCAGTCCCGGGCAGTTCAAAAACGTTCAGTACTTC.

This clonotype has only a few counts. The V and J genes are TRBV4-1 and TRBJ1-3; unclear D gene. Trimming pared 0 bases from V and 0 bases from J, leaving 6 bases between. CDR3 length: 15 amino acids. Per germline, CDR1 MGHRA and CDR2 YSYEKL. The CDR3, as DNA: TGCGCCAGCAGCCAAGATCTCACCTCTGGAAACACCATATATTTT. This encodes CASSQDLTSGNTIYF.

The chain uses TRBV2 and TRBJ1-2; D unresolved. The germline V and J ends were trimmed by 4 bases and 0 bases, with 6 bases remaining between them. CDR1 is SNHLY and CDR2 is FYNNEI in the germline V gene. The CDR3 is made up of 13 amino acids. The CDR3 sequence is CASSGTPNYGYTF. The CDR3 nucleotides are TGTGCCAGCAGTGGAACTCCTAACTATGGCTACACCTTC.

This clonotype has at least ten counts. This rearrangement joins TRBV28 to TRBJ2-6; D is possibly TRBD2 (5 bases). V lost 2 bases, J lost 1 base, and 6 bases lay in between. Germline-derived CDR1 and CDR2 are MDHEN and SYDVKM. The CDR3 is 15 amino acids. For the CDR3, the DNA is TGTGCCAGCAGTTTAGGAGGTTCTGGGGCCAACGTCCTGACTTTC. Its protein is CASSLGGSGANVLTF. The full variable domain, in which reference TRBV28 and TRBJ2-6 provide the parts outside the CDR3, is DVKVTQSSRYLVKRTGEKVFLECVQDMDHENMFWYRQDPGLGLRLIYFSYDVKMKEKGDIPEGYSVSREKKERFSLILESASTNQTSMYLCASSLGGSGANVLTFGAGSRLTVL.